Listed below are T cell receptor beta chains from one sample, sequenced in a study of blood T cells in healthy people across ages. One entry per CDR3 protein results from TCRdb running MiXCR on the 5' RACE reads. The sample consists of 910,000 or so distinct CDR3 sequences, 45% to 60% of them appearing once. The specimen sequenced was blood. The receptors were sampled from a woman in her fifties or sixties in good health. Both conserved end residues are part of each CDR3. The D gene is left open where the match is weak. Clone size is stated in some rows and not others, as once, few, many or a class when expanded.

size	J	D	V	DNA	CDR3
few	TRBJ2-7	TRBD2	TRBV12-3/TRBV12-4	TGTGCCAGCAGTCCTCAGGGACTAGCGGGCTCGATAGGGCAGTACTTC	CASSPQGLAGSIGQYF
-	TRBJ2-5	-	TRBV14	TGTGCCAGCAGCCAACAAGTCGGGTCCCAGGGGTACTTC	CASSQQVGSQGYF
-	TRBJ1-4	TRBD1	TRBV7-2	TGTGCCAGCAGCTCCTCCGGGACAGGAGGAGAAAAACTGTTTTTT	CASSSSGTGGEKLFF
-	TRBJ1-4	-	TRBV28	TGTGCCAGCAGCCTGGGGGGGATTGGTGAAAAACTGTTTTTT	CASSLGGIGEKLFF
-	TRBJ2-5	-	TRBV4-3	TGCGCCAGCAGCCAAGAGCTCCTTGTTGTGGGAAACCAAGAGACCCAGTACTTC	CASSQELLVVGNQETQYF
-	TRBJ2-1	TRBD2	TRBV6-1	TGTGCCAGCATGAGGGGCGGGAGTGGGTGGTCCAATGAGCAGTTCTTC	CASMRGGSGWSNEQFF
-	TRBJ2-7	TRBD1	TRBV28	TGTGCCAGCAGTTATTACAGGGGGAGCTCCTACGAGCAGTACTTC	CASSYYRGSSYEQYF
-	TRBJ2-2	-	TRBV5-1	TGCGCCAGCAGCCCAGACAGGAGGATCGGGGAGCTGTTTTTT	CASSPDRRIGELFF
-	TRBJ1-5	-	TRBV28	TGTGCCAGCAGTTTATTCTGGCGAGGACAGCGCAATCAGCCCCAGCATTTT	CASSLFWRGQRNQPQHF
few	TRBJ2-1	-	TRBV20-1	TGCAGTTATGGTTGGTACAATGAGCAGTTCTTC	CSYGWYNEQFF
-	TRBJ2-5	TRBD2	TRBV12-3/TRBV12-4	TGTGCCAGCAGTTTCCGGACTAGCGGGAAGACCCAGTACTTC	CASSFRTSGKTQYF
-	TRBJ2-5	TRBD2	TRBV4-2	TGTGCCAGCAGTCATCCCGGGACTAGCGGGAAAGTAACTAGGACCCAGTACTTC	CASSHPGTSGKVTRTQYF
-	TRBJ2-3	-	TRBV12-3/TRBV12-4	TGTGCCAGCAGTTTCCCCCGCCGGGTTAATACGCAGTATTTT	CASSFPRRVNTQYF
-	TRBJ2-3	-	TRBV2	TGTGCCGGCCATTACAGAGCGGAAGATACGCAGTATTTT	CAGHYRAEDTQYF
-	TRBJ1-6	TRBD1	TRBV5-6	TGTGCCAGCAGTGTGATACCGGGACAGGGGGCACCCCTCCACTTT	CASSVIPGQGAPLHF
few	TRBJ2-5	-	TRBV20-1	TGCAGTATCCCTTGGGGAGAGACCCAGTACTTC	CSIPWGETQYF
-	TRBJ1-1	-	TRBV28	TGTGCCAGCAGGTCCCCGATGAACACTGAAGCTTTCTTT	CASRSPMNTEAFF
-	TRBJ2-2	-	TRBV5-1	TGCGCCAGCAGCAGGGGTGACGCTGACACCGGGGAGCTGTTTTTT	CASSRGDADTGELFF
many	TRBJ2-7	-	TRBV12-3/TRBV12-4	TGTGCCAGCAGCTTTGCCTACGAGCAGTACTTC	CASSFAYEQYF
-	TRBJ2-3	-	TRBV20-1	TGCAGTGCTAGTGAGTCAGGATACACAGATACGCAGTATTTT	CSASESGYTDTQYF
few	TRBJ2-5	TRBD2	TRBV11-2	TGTGCCAGCAGAACTAGCGGGACGAATCAAGAGACCCAGTACTTC	CASRTSGTNQETQYF
-	TRBJ2-1	TRBD2	TRBV20-1	TGCAGTGCTAGAGATTCGGGAGGAACTAACAATGAGCAGTTCTTC	CSARDSGGTNNEQFF
-	TRBJ2-7	TRBD2	TRBV5-1	TGCGCCAGCAGCGGCGAGCGGGGGCACTCCTACGAGCAGTACTTC	CASSGERGHSYEQYF
once	TRBJ1-6	-	TRBV28	TGTGCCAGCAGTCCCGTCTCGGGGGTACGGTCACCCCTCCACTTT	CASSPVSGVRSPLHF
-	TRBJ1-6	TRBD1	TRBV25-1	TGTGCCAGCAGTGCCTTCAGGGGGCCGGATTCACCCCTCCACTTT	CASSAFRGPDSPLHF
-	TRBJ1-6	-	TRBV28	TGTGCCAGCAGTACCGTGACCCTTAGAGGGTTTGAGTCACCCCTCCACTTT	CASSTVTLRGFESPLHF
few	TRBJ2-7	-	TRBV20-1	TGCAGTGCTAGTTACAGGGAATCCGAGCAGTACTTC	CSASYRESEQYF
-	TRBJ1-4	-	TRBV29-1	TGCAGCGTTGCTGAGAGTTTCAATGAAAAACTGTTTTTT	CSVAESFNEKLFF
-	TRBJ2-1	TRBD1	TRBV6-5	TGTGCCAGCAGTCGGCTATCAGGGGGCGAAATCTATGAGCAGTTCTTC	CASSRLSGGEIYEQFF
-	TRBJ2-3	TRBD2	TRBV7-2	TGTGCCAGCAGCTCCGGGGAGGGCGGGAGCGACAAGTATTTT	CASSSGEGGSDKYF
few	TRBJ2-7	-	TRBV5-1	TGCGCCAGCAGCAGCCGGGACAGGGCCCTAGCGGGTTCCTACGAGCAGTACTTC	CASSSRDRALAGSYEQYF
few	TRBJ2-6	TRBD2	TRBV20-1	TGCAGTGCCCTGGGCGGGAGTAGGACTGGGGCCAACGTCCTGACTTTC	CSALGGSRTGANVLTF
-	TRBJ1-2	TRBD1	TRBV5-1	TGCGCCAGCAGTCGAAGGACAGGGGGCACCTATGGCTACACCTTC	CASSRRTGGTYGYTF
-	TRBJ2-7	-	TRBV9	TGTGCCAGCAGCCCCTCTCCGGGACACCGAGACTCCCCTTCGAGCTACGAGCAGTACTTC	CASSPSPGHRDSPSSYEQYF
-	TRBJ2-3	-	TRBV7-2	TGTGCCAGCAGCACCCAGCCGGGACTGAACACAGATACGCAGTATTTT	CASSTQPGLNTDTQYF
-	TRBJ2-1	TRBD2	TRBV29-1	TGCAGCGTTGATGTGACTAGCGGGAGTGTTGAACGGTTCTTC	CSVDVTSGSVERFF
-	TRBJ2-7	-	TRBV7-2	TGTGCCAGCAGCCTAGACCCTAGCAGGCTCTACGAGCAGTACTTC	CASSLDPSRLYEQYF
-	TRBJ2-7	TRBD2	TRBV4-2	TGTGCCAGCAGCCGGGGGATAGCGGGAGGGCACGACGAGCAGTACTTC	CASSRGIAGGHDEQYF
once	TRBJ2-6	-	TRBV6-4	TGTGCCAGTTCGGGCCCCTCTGGGGTCAACGTCCTGACTTTC	CASSGPSGVNVLTF
many	TRBJ2-3	-	TRBV29-1	TGCAGCGTTGAGGCGGGGTTCGCAGATACGCAGTATTTT	CSVEAGFADTQYF
-	TRBJ2-1	-	TRBV19	TGTGCCAGTAGTATTATGGCGGGCGACAATGAGCAGTTCTTC	CASSIMAGDNEQFF
once	TRBJ2-3	-	TRBV9	TGTGCCGGCTCCAGACCTAGCACAGATACGCAGTATTTT	CAGSRPSTDTQYF
-	TRBJ1-5	-	TRBV6-5	TGTGTCAGCACGAGGCGGGAAAATCAGCCCCAGCATTTT	CVSTRRENQPQHF
-	TRBJ2-1	TRBD2	TRBV7-9	TGTGCCAGCGTGGCGGGAGGGGATGAGCAGTTCTTC	CASVAGGDEQFF
-	TRBJ1-5	-	TRBV3-1	TGTGCCAGCAGCCAAGGACAGTCGTCACCTAATCAGCCCCAGCATTTT	CASSQGQSSPNQPQHF
-	TRBJ1-2	TRBD1	TRBV7-2	TGTGCCAGCAGCCCCCGACTGGTTGGGACAGCCTATGGCTACACCTTC	CASSPRLVGTAYGYTF
-	TRBJ2-7	TRBD1	TRBV20-1	TGCAGTGCTACCCCCGGGACAGGCTCCTACGAGCAGTACTTC	CSATPGTGSYEQYF
-	TRBJ2-3	-	TRBV18	TGTGCCAGCTCACCAACGACGGAGGATACGCAGTATTTT	CASSPTTEDTQYF
-	TRBJ2-3	-	TRBV5-4	TGTGCCAGCAGCTTGAGGAGCGGGTTGAGCACAGATACGCAGTATTTT	CASSLRSGLSTDTQYF
-	TRBJ1-1	-	TRBV6-2/TRBV6-3	TGTGCCAGCAGTCACTTCACTGAAGCTTTCTTT	CASSHFTEAFF
few	TRBJ2-5	TRBD1	TRBV29-1	TGCAGCGTTGAAAGAGACAGGGAAGGTGAGCAGTACTTC	CSVERDREGEQYF
-	TRBJ2-1	TRBD2	TRBV5-1	TGCGCCGGCAGCCCTGGGACTAGCGGGATCTATGAGCAGTTCTTC	CAGSPGTSGIYEQFF